This TCR beta chain was recovered during a study of tumor-infiltrating lymphocytes in primary liver carcinoma. Overall study: Between roughly 4.2 and 11 cm across, the tumors were all of stage T1-T3 N0M0.

Points on this clonotype: One junction end does not reproduce the germline sequence, and a read error may be involved.

RNA was extracted from whole blood without cell sorting, alongside germline DNA. TCR beta cDNA was prepared out of 500 ng total RNA by means of a constant-region primer. ARM-PCR was slightly modified, and three nested multiplex PCR rounds with it gave rise to the TCR beta libraries. The opening two PCR rounds, roughly 11 cycles each, paired TRBV1-TRBV30 forward primers with a C-beta reverse primer. TCRdb redid the calling of the multiplex PCR reads with MiXCR, one entry per CDR3 protein. Of 330,000 or so distinct CDR3 sequences listed, around 60% are singletons. The CDR3 is 15 amino acids. Germline CDR1 reads SGHAT; CDR2 reads FQNNGV.

The source material was peripheral blood. The J gene is TRBJ2-7, the V gene TRBV11-2; D may correspond to TRBD1 or TRBD2 (5 bases each). This TCR was recovered from a man between 40 and 49 years old with primary liver carcinoma and hepatitis B virus infection. The CDR3 DNA is TGTGCCGGCAGCTTATCGCTCGGGACCGCTAAGGAGCAGTACTTC. As protein: CAGSLSLGTAKEQYF.